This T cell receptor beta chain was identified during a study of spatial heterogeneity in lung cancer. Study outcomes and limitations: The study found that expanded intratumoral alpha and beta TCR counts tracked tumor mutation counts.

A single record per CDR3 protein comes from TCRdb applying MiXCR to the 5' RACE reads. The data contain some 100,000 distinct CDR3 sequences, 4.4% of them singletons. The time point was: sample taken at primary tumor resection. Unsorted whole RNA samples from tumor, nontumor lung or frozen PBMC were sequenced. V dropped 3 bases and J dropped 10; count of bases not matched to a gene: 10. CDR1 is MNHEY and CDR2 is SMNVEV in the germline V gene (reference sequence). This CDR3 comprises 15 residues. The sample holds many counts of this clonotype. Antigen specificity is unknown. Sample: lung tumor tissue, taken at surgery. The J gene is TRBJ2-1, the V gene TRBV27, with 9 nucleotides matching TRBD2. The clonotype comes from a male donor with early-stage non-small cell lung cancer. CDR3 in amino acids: CASSFVAGALWEQFF. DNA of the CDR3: TGTGCCAGCAGTTTTGTAGCGGGAGCTCTCTGGGAGCAGTTCTTC.